A selection of T cell receptor beta chains follows, all from one sample in a study of memory CD4+ T cells and cytomegalovirus serostatus. The method was immunoSEQ multiplex PCR; TCRdb's version includes in-frame clones alone and lacks a portion of them. The sample consists of 52,000 or so clones, 82% of them appearing once. Sequencing input: memory CD4+ T cells from blood. These receptor sequences come from an adult in good health and CMV-seronegative. The CDR3 runs from the conserved cysteine through the conserved F or W. D genes are given only for firm matches. Some rows mark clone size as missing; the rest say once, few, many or name a class of expanded clone.

V gene	D gene	clone size	J gene	CDR3 DNA	CDR3 protein
TRBV6-5	TRBD1	.	TRBJ2-1	TGTGCCAGCCTCCGGGACAGGGAGGCGGGTGAGCAGTTCTTC	CASLRDREAGEQFF
TRBV10-3	TRBD1	.	TRBJ1-6	TGTGCCATCAGTGATAGTCAGGGGGGCTATAATTCACCCCTCCACTTT	CAISDSQGGYNSPLHF
TRBV28	TRBD1	.	TRBJ1-6	TGTGCCAGCAGTTTATCGGGCAGGGGGCGGAATAATTCACCCCTCCACTTT	CASSLSGRGRNNSPLHF
TRBV14	.	.	TRBJ2-1	TGTGCCAGCAGCCTTCTCCAGGGAAACAATGAGCAGTTCTTC	CASSLLQGNNEQFF
TRBV10-3	.	.	TRBJ2-3	TGTGCCATCTCAGTTAGCGGAAGCACAGATACGCAGTATTTT	CAISVSGSTDTQYF
TRBV11-2	TRBD1	.	TRBJ2-7	TGTGCCAGCAGCTCCCGACAGGGAAGGGCCTACGAGCAGTACTTC	CASSSRQGRAYEQYF
TRBV30	.	.	TRBJ1-1	TGTGCCTGGAGCCCCACGATGAACACTGAAGCTTTCTTT	CAWSPTMNTEAFF
TRBV29-1	.	.	TRBJ2-5	TGCAGCGTTGAAATAGGACTTGGGGAGACCCAGTACTTC	CSVEIGLGETQYF
TRBV5-1	TRBD2	medium-sized	TRBJ2-1	TGCGCCAGCAGCTTGTCGGGGACTAGCGGGACGAATGAGCAGTTCTTC	CASSLSGTSGTNEQFF
TRBV18	TRBD2	.	TRBJ2-1	TGTGCCAGCTCACGAGAGGCGGGGGGGTACAATGAGCAGTTCTTC	CASSREAGGYNEQFF
TRBV6-1	.	.	TRBJ1-3	TGTGCCAGCAGTGACGGCCTAAGGGCATCAGGAAACACCATATATTTT	CASSDGLRASGNTIYF
TRBV19	.	.	TRBJ2-7	TGTGCCAGTAGTAAGGCAGGGTCCTACGAGCAGTACTTC	CASSKAGSYEQYF
TRBV6-5	.	.	TRBJ2-7	TGTGCCAGCAGTTACTCTTCAGGGGCGGGCTACGAGCAGTACTTC	CASSYSSGAGYEQYF
TRBV11-2	.	.	TRBJ1-6	TGTGCCAGCAGCTTAATTCAGGGATGGCCCTATAATTCACCCCTCCACTTT	CASSLIQGWPYNSPLHF